The 32 T cell receptor delta chains in this list originate from one sample, sequenced in a study of gamma-delta chains in newborns, infants, children. TCRdb re-called clones from the reads via CATT. The sample holds more than 1,500 delta-chain clones, less than 50% seen once. Sequencing input: blood. The receptor source for this set is a child who had a fever.

This clone was found a few times. The rearrangement uses TRDV2 and TRDJ1; D call uncertain. This CDR3 comprises 14 residues. The germline V gene encodes CDR1 GEAIGNYY and CDR2 EKD. V was cut by 3 bases and J by 3 bases, with 13 bases left in between. CDR3: CACDCAVDADKLIF. CDR3 coding DNA: TGTGCCTGTGACTGCGCGGTGGATGCCGATAAACTCATCTTT.

This clone occurred once. This likely reflects a read error, since a far larger clone is one base away. This rearrangement joins TRDV1 to TRDJ1; D is uncertain. This CDR3 is built from 22 residues. Germline-derived CDR1 and CDR2 are TSWWSYY and QGS. The V end was cut by 4 bases, the J end by 0 bases, with 33 bases between. This chain's CDR3 is CALGGTIRVPWSFSLYTDKLIF. The CDR3 bases are TGTGCTCTTGGGGGCACCATAAGGGTCCCGTGGTCGTTCTCCCTGTACACCGATAAACTCATCTTT.

This clone came up a few times. This sequence is one base from a far larger clone and is likely a read error. The DNA is omitted, as the CDR3 cannot be located on it reliably, and the CDR3 follows TCRdb's listing. V gene TRDV3 combines with J gene TRDJ1; the listed D gene, TRDD3, was not tested against the DNA. The CDR3 is 17 residues long, ends included. Looked up from germline, CDR1 is TVYSNPD and CDR2 is GDNSRS (reference sequence). The CDR3 sequence: CALKPGYWGIGTDKPIF.

J is TRDJ1 and V is TRDV2; 8 bases map to TRDD3. Per germline, CDR1 GEAIGNYY and CDR2 EKD. This CDR3 is 16 amino acids long. Trimming took 4 bases from V and 4 from J; bases not matched to a gene: 13. The CDR3 DNA follows: TGTGCCTGTGAGCGGCTCCCTGCTGGGGGAGACGATAAACTCATCTTT. Its translation: CACERLPAGGDDKLIF.

By share, this clone counts as large. The same CDR3 is also encoded by other DNA sequences in this sample. The chain carries TRDV2 and TRDJ3; D may be TRDD3 (5 bases). This CDR3 contains 19 residues. Germline CDR1 reads GEAIGNYY; CDR2 reads EKD. Trimming left V 1 base short and J 1 base short, with 16 bases between. CDR3 amino acids: CACDTAGGPESWDTRQMFF. The CDR3 DNA sequence: TGTGCCTGTGACACTGCCGGGGGCCCCGAATCCTGGGACACCCGACAGATGTTTTTC.

Regarding this clone: A much larger clone is a single base away; this may be a read error. The DNA for the CDR3 is TGTGCCTGTGACACGCTGGGGACTGGTCCCGGGGGACTCATCTTT. Its translation: CACDTLGTGPGGLIF. The genes are TRDV2 and TRDJ1, with D possibly being TRDD3 (6 bases). The CDR3 is 15 residues long. Germline V gene sequence: CDR1 GEAIGNYY, CDR2 EKD. V lost 1 base and J 10 bases, leaving 21 bases between the germline ends.

This clone is large by share. V usage is TRDV2 and J usage is TRDJ1, with 7 bases lining up with TRDD3. The J segment lost 0 bases and the V segment lost 1 base, leaving 4 bases of the junction unmatched. Germline CDR1 is GEAIGNYY and CDR2 is EKD. CDR3 length equals 15 residues. This CDR3 is CACDTVGENTDKLIF. The CDR3 DNA reads as TGTGCCTGTGACACGGTGGGGGAGAACACCGATAAACTCATCTTT.

In the case of this clone: This may be a read error: a much more frequent sequence differs by one nucleotide. Other DNA sequences from this sample encode an identical CDR3 as well. The chain carries TRDV2 and TRDJ1; D unresolved. CDR3 length equals 15 residues. The germline CDR1 and CDR2 sequences are GEAIGNYY and EKD. CDR3 amino acids: CACDLVTHRGDKLIF. The DNA for the CDR3 is TGTGCCTGTGATCTGGTGACCCACAGGGGCGATAAGCTCATCTTT.

By share of the sample, this clone is medium-sized. This chain uses TRDV2 with TRDJ1; 7 bases are a match to TRDD3. Germline CDR1 is GEAIGNYY and CDR2 is EKD. V lost 0 bases, J lost 5 bases, and 5 bases stayed unmatched. The CDR3 runs 14 residues. The CDR3 loop reads CACDTVTGEDKLIF. The CDR3 DNA sequence: TGTGCCTGTGACACCGTGACTGGGGAGGATAAACTCATCTTT.

By proportion, this clone is medium-sized. V gene TRDV2 combines with J gene TRDJ1; 11 nucleotides line up with TRDD3. The germline V gene has CDR1 GEAIGNYY and CDR2 EKD. The CDR3 is made up of 15 amino acids. Trimming removed 7 bases from V and 4 bases from J; junction bases left unmatched: 10. The CDR3 is CACFLLGDTYDKLIF. CDR3 nucleotides: TGTGCCTGCTTCCTTCTGGGGGATACTTACGATAAACTCATCTTT.

In its sample, this clone is large. For the CDR3, the DNA is TGTGCCTGTGACGGACTGGGGGAGACAGTACTCATCTTT. This gives the protein CACDGLGETVLIF. The chain links TRDV2 to TRDJ1, with 9 bases lining up with TRDD3. In germline, CDR1 is GEAIGNYY, CDR2 EKD. The CDR3 totals 13 residues. V was pared by 3 bases and J by 10 bases, with 8 bases of the junction left unmatched.

The V gene is TRDV2, the J gene TRDJ1; 7 nucleotides match TRDD3. The CDR3 has 14 residues. The germline V gene encodes CDR1 GEAIGNYY and CDR2 EKD. V gave up 2 bases and J gave up 2 bases; unmatched junction bases: 4. CDR3 in amino acids: CACDKLGNTDKLIF. The CDR3 DNA sequence: TGTGCCTGTGACAAACTGGGGAATACCGATAAACTCATCTTT.

This clone was counted a few times. CDR3 DNA: TGTGCCTGTGACGCCTTAACTCGTGGCACCGATAAACTCATCTTT. Its protein is CACDALTRGTDKLIF. The chain is built from TRDV2 and TRDJ1; D unresolved. The V gene lost 3 bases and the J gene lost 1 base, with 14 bases spanning the gap. The germline V gene encodes CDR1 GEAIGNYY and CDR2 EKD. This CDR3 is built from 15 residues.

This clone rates as large. The CDR3 DNA reads as TGTGCCTGTGACACCATTACTGGCTCCTGGGACACCCGACAGATGTTTTTC. Encoded protein: CACDTITGSWDTRQMFF. This chain uses TRDV2 with TRDJ3, with a tentative D call TRDD3 (5 bases). V was clipped by 0 bases and J by 0 bases, with 8 bases between them. The length of the CDR3 is 17 residues. Germline loops: CDR1 GEAIGNYY, CDR2 EKD.

This chain uses TRDV2 with TRDJ3; 12 bases fit TRDD3. V lost 0 bases and J lost 3; bases outside the gene matches: 17. Germline loops: CDR1 GEAIGNYY, CDR2 EKD. The CDR3 covers 23 residues. CDR3: CACDTASTGGYRGSFWDTRQMFF. The CDR3 nucleotides are TGTGCCTGTGACACCGCAAGTACTGGGGGATACAGGGGAAGCTTCTGGGACACCCGACAGATGTTTTTC.

By share, this clone ranks as large. This rearrangement joins TRDV2 to TRDJ2, with TRDD3 identical over 8 bases. Germline values: CDR1 GEAIGNYY, CDR2 EKD. Trimming removed 3 bases from V and 4 bases from J; junction bases left unmatched: 9. The CDR3 extends over 16 amino acids. In DNA, the CDR3 is TGTGCCTGTGACGAAGTACTGGGGGGGGCGACAGCACAACTCTTCTTT. Amino acids: CACDEVLGGATAQLFF.

Worth noting for this clone: A much larger clonotype is one base distant, so this may be a read error. V and J are TRDV2 and TRDJ3; tentatively, D is TRDD3 (5 bases). The CDR3 runs 19 residues. The germline gives CDR1 GEAIGNYY, CDR2 EKD. CDR3 nucleotides: TGTGCCTGTGACACCGGGGGGCTCAGATCATCCTGGGACACCCGACTGATGTTTTTC. It translates to CACDTGGLRSSWDTRLMFF.

This clone counts as medium-sized. Other DNA sequences in this sample translate to the same CDR3. V usage is TRDV2 and J usage is TRDJ1; 7 bases align to TRDD3. CDR1 and CDR2 from the germline V gene are GEAIGNYY and EKD. V lost 0 bases, J lost 3 bases, and 27 bases stayed unmatched. CDR3 length: 22 amino acids. In DNA form, the CDR3 reads TGTGCCTGTGACACCGTAGATGGAGGATACGAAGGGGAGTTGAGGGGTGCCGATAAACTCATCTTT. Encoded protein: CACDTVDGGYEGELRGADKLIF.

As concerns this clone: Since a much larger clone is just one base distant, this may be a read error. The chain carries TRDV2 and TRDJ3; D might be TRDD3 (6 bases). The CDR3 is 21 residues long. The V gene's germline CDR1 is GEAIGNYY and CDR2 EKD. The CDR3: CACDPVIYSGGSSWDTRQVFF. CDR3 DNA: TGTGCCTGTGACCCGGTAATTTACTCGGGGGGGAGCTCCTGGGACACCCGACAGGTGTTTTTC.

Turning to this clone: Just one base apart from a much larger clone, this may be a read error. V usage is TRDV2 and J usage is TRDJ3; 13 bases align to TRDD3. The CDR3 has 22 amino acids. CDR1 GEAIGNYY and CDR2 EKD come from the germline V gene. The chain's CDR3 is CACDTASTGGYAGSRDTRQMFF. The CDR3 DNA sequence: TGTGCCTGTGACACGGCCAGTACTGGGGGATACGCAGGCTCCCGGGACACCCGACAGATGTTTTTC.

By share of the sample, this clone is large. The J gene is TRDJ3, the V gene TRDV2; 12 positions match TRDD3. J was trimmed by 0 bases and V by 2 bases; bases with no gene match: 16. Germline V gene data show CDR1 as GEAIGNYY and CDR2 as EKD. The CDR3 has 23 amino acids. Written as DNA, the CDR3 is TGTGCCTGTGACATGGCGACTGGGGGATACCAATCCTCAAGCTCCTGGGACACCCGACAGATGTTTTTC. This translates into CACDMATGGYQSSSSWDTRQMFF.

The chain is built from TRDV1 and TRDJ1; 10 nucleotides match TRDD3. J lost 9 bases, V lost 4 bases, and 26 bases had no gene match. The CDR3 length is 20 residues. Germline lookup yields CDR1 TSWWSYY and CDR2 QGS. The CDR3 protein is CALGAPAFPFGGYFRAELIF. CDR3 DNA sequence: TGTGCTCTTGGGGCGCCGGCCTTCCCGTTTGGGGGATACTTCAGGGCGGAACTCATCTTT.

With respect to this clone: One end of the junction is discordant with germline, which a read error may explain. J is TRDJ3 and V is TRDV2, with a tentative D call TRDD3 (6 bases). The length of the CDR3 is 21 residues. CDR1 is GEAIGNYY, CDR2 EKD, per germline. The chain's CDR3 is CACDTSSEGGQGSRDTRQMFF. Here the CDR3 DNA reads TGTGCCTGTGACACCTCATCGGAAGGGGGACAAGGCTCCCGGGACACCCGACAGATGTTTTTC.

With respect to this clone: A much larger clonotype is one base distant, so this may be a read error. The CDR3 loop reads CACDEGAWGSSWDARQMFF. In DNA, the CDR3 is TGTGCCTGTGACGAGGGCGCGTGGGGGAGCTCCTGGGACGCCCGACAGATGTTTTTC. The chain is built from TRDV2 and TRDJ3; TRDD3 matches 7 bases. CDR1 is GEAIGNYY and CDR2 is EKD in the germline V gene. The CDR3 runs 19 residues.

This clone showed up just a few times. A much larger clonotype is one base distant, so this may be a read error. The chain joins TRDV1 to TRDJ1; 12 nucleotides match TRDD3. CDR1 and CDR2 from the germline V gene are TSWWSYY and QGS. This CDR3 region has 18 residues. Here the CDR3 reads CALGERRWGIRYTDELIF. CDR3 sequence (DNA): TGTGCTCTTGGGGAACGTCGCTGGGGGATACGGTACACCGATGAACTCATCTTT.

Comment on this clone: A read error may be the cause here, since a much bigger clone is one base away. Other DNA sequences in the sample encode the same CDR3. The J gene is TRDJ3, the V gene TRDV2, with 8 bases that match TRDD3. The V segment lost 7 bases and the J segment 0 bases; nucleotides outside the gene matches: 13. The V gene's germline CDR1 is GEAIGNYY and CDR2 EKD. This CDR3 is built from 19 residues. The CDR3 here is CACDITGGRSSWDTRQMFF. CDR3 DNA: TGTGCCTGCGATATTACTGGGGGTCGAAGCTCCTGGGACACCCGACAGATGTTTTTC.

By proportion, this clone is large (0.1 to 1%). This same CDR3 is encoded by further DNA sequences in the sample. Here the CDR3 reads CALGERAGTPNRYWGNTHTDKLIF. CDR3 sequence (DNA): TGTGCTCTTGGGGAACGGGCGGGCACCCCCAACCGGTACTGGGGGAACACTCACACCGATAAACTCATCTTT. The genes are TRDV1 and TRDJ1; 9 bases are shared with TRDD3. The CDR3 is made up of 24 amino acids. Germline V CDR1 and CDR2: TSWWSYY, QGS. The V and J ends lost 1 base and 0 bases, in that order; junction bases with no gene match: 27.

In the case of this clone: This clone may be a read error of a much larger clone one base away. Other DNA sequences from this sample encode an identical CDR3 as well. This rearrangement joins TRDV2 to TRDJ1; D is possibly TRDD3 (6 bases). The germline V gene has CDR1 GEAIGNYY and CDR2 EKD. Trimming took off 2 bases at V and 0 bases at J, with 24 bases between the two ends. The CDR3 loop spans 19 amino acids. This CDR3 reads CACDSVGGNGGLYTDKLIF. The CDR3 nucleotides are TGTGCCTGTGACAGTGTTGGAGGCAACGGGGGACTGTACACCGATAAACTCATCTTT.

Comments on this clone: This likely reflects a read error, since a far larger clone is one base away. Other DNA sequences in this sample translate to the same CDR3. This rearrangement joins TRDV1 to TRDJ1; D ambiguous. CDR1 is TSWWSYY, CDR2 QGS, per germline. This CDR3 has 22 residues. The CDR3 DNA reads TGTGCTCTTGGGGACACCATAAGGGTCCCGTGGTCGTTCTCCCTGTACACAGATAAACTCATCTTT. Translating it yields CALGDTIRVPWSFSLYTDKLIF.

This clone is labeled as medium-sized. The rearrangement joins TRDV2 to TRDJ1; 11 positions match TRDD3. The CDR3 consists of 17 residues. The germline gives CDR1 GEAIGNYY, CDR2 EKD. Trimming cost V 2 bases and J 0 bases; bases outside gene matches: 7. The DNA of the CDR3 is TGTGCCTGTGACAAACTGGGGGATATACCGTACACCGATAAACTCATCTTT. This sequence encodes CACDKLGDIPYTDKLIF.

This rearrangement joins TRDV2 to TRDJ1; 10 nucleotides line up with TRDD3. V lost 5 bases to trimming and J lost 2 bases; unmatched junction nucleotides: 4. Germline V gene sequence: CDR1 GEAIGNYY, CDR2 EKD. The CDR3 has 14 residues. DNA of the CDR3: TGTGCCTGTGGCTTACTGGGGGATACCGATAAACTCATCTTT. Translated, it gives CACGLLGDTDKLIF.

About this clone itself: A much larger clone is a single base away; this may be a read error. Distinct nucleotide sequences in the sample also encode this CDR3. This chain joins TRDV2 and TRDJ3, with 13 bases matching TRDD3. V trimming: 7 bases; J trimming: 4 bases; junction bases outside the gene matches: 12. CDR1 is GEAIGNYY, CDR2 EKD, per germline. The CDR3 totals 19 residues. DNA of the CDR3: TGTGCCTGCTTCCCCGTACTGGGGGATACGAGGTGGGACACCCGACAGATGTTTTTC. Protein: CACFPVLGDTRWDTRQMFF.